This TCR beta chain was identified during a study of cytomegalovirus exposure and HLA in healthy donors. V lost 1 base and J lost 3, with 8 bases in between. The length of the CDR3 is 14 residues. CDR1 and CDR2 (germline): SGHTA, FQGTGA. Details on this clone: Its antigen is still unknown.

The PCR made use of 60 Vbeta and 13 Jbeta primers. Generated by immunoSEQ multiplex PCR, the TCRdb table keeps only in-frame clones and is missing some. The sample contains more than 100,000 clones, roughly 14% of which appear only once. Broader study findings: Exclusion applied to some V segments, including TRBV6-2 and TRBV6-3, as they were indistinguishable. Equally common other TCR beta chains were less clonally expanded than HLA-associated ones, a later analysis found.

Nominally healthy donors were sampled, though unrecorded immune exposures were likely. This sequence joins TRBV7-3 and TRBJ2-3, with TRBD1 as a possible D gene (5 bases). The sample comprised PBMCs. The TCR originated in a woman under 30 in good health and CMV-seronegative. Here the CDR3 DNA reads TGTGCCAGCAGCTTAAACGCAGGGACAGATACGCAGTATTTT. Encoded protein: CASSLNAGTDTQYF.